This TCR beta chain is drawn from a study of technical replicates of blood from several donors. V shed 0 bases and J shed 7 bases, with 10 bases lying between them. The germline V gene encodes CDR1 GTSNPN and CDR2 SVGIG (reference sequence). The CDR3 is made up of 13 amino acids. Data came from immunoSEQ multiplex PCR; TCRdb stores just in-frame clones and leaves some out. Here the sample spans around 83,000 clones, 94% being singletons. Sequenced material: T cells isolated from PBMCs. The clonotype originates from a human donor in good health. This chain connects TRBV30 to TRBJ1-5; D call uncertain. The DNA for the CDR3 is TGTGCCTGGAGTGTCTATGAGGGCCAGCCCCAGCATTTT. Encoded protein: CAWSVYEGQPQHF.